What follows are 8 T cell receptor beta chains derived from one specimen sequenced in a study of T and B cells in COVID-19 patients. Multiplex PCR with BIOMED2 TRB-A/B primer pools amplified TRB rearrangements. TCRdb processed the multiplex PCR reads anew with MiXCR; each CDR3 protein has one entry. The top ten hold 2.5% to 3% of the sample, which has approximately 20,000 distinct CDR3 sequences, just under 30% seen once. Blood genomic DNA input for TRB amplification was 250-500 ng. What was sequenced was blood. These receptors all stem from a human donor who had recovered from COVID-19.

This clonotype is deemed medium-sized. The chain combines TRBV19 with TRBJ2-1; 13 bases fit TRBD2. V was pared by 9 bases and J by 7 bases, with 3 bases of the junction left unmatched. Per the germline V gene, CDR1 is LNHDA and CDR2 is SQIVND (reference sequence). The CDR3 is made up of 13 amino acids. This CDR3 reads CASRTSGGNEQFF. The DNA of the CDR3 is TGTGCCAGCCGGACTAGCGGGGGTAATGAGCAGTTCTTC.

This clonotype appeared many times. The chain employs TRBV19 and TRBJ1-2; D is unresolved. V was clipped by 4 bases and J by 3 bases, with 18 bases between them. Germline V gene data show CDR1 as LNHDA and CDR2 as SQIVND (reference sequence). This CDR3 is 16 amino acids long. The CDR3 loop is CASSKGVRWQDYGYTF. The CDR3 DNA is TGTGCCAGTAGTAAAGGTGTGAGGTGGCAGGACTATGGCTACACCTTC.

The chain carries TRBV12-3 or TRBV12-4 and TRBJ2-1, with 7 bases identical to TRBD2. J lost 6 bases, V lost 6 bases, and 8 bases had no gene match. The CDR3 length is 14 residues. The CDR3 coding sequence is TGTGCCAGCAGACCTCGAGGGACTATCAATGAGCAGTTCTTC. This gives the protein CASRPRGTINEQFF.

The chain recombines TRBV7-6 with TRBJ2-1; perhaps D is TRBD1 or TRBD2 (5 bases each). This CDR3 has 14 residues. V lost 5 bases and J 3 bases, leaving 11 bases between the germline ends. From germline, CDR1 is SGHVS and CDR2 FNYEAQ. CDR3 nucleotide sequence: TGTGCCAGCAGCGCCCCGGGGCTCTACAATGAGCAGTTCTTC. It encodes CASSAPGLYNEQFF.

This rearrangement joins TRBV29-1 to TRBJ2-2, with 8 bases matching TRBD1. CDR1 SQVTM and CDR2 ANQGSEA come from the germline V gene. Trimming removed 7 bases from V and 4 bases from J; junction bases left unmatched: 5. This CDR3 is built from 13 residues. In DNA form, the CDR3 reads TGCAGCGCGCCGGACAGGGCCACCGGGGAGCTGTTTTTT. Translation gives CSAPDRATGELFF.

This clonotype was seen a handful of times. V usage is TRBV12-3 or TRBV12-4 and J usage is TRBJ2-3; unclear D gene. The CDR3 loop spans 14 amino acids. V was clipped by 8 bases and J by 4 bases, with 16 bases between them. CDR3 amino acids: CASFPGSEADTQYF. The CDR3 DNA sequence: TGTGCCAGCTTTCCCGGGTCAGAGGCAGATACGCAGTATTTT.

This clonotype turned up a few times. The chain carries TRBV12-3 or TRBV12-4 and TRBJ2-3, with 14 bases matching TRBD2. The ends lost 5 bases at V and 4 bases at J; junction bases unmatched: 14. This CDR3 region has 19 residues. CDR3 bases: TGTGCCAGCAGTCTAAGACTAGCGGGAGGGCGGTTGTCGGCAGATACGCAGTATTTT. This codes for CASSLRLAGGRLSADTQYF.

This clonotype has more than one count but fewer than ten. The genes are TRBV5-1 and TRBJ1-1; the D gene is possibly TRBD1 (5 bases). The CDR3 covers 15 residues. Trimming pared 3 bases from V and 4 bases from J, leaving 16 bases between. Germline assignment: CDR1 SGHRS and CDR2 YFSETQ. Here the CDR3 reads CASSSDQGKVTEAFF. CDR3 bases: TGCGCCAGCAGCTCCGATCAGGGAAAGGTCACTGAAGCTTTCTTT.